This T cell receptor beta chain comes out of a study of cytomegalovirus exposure and HLA in healthy donors. Regarding the study as a whole: One later analysis, an examination of the 120 or so validation repertoires, found that first-cohort TCR clusters tended to co-occur in them.

Details on this clone: Antigen: not known.

The data were produced by immunoSEQ multiplex PCR, yet TCRdb's version contains in-frame clones alone and is incomplete. The sample records roughly 150,000 clones, about 90% being singletons. The CDR3 is 14 amino acids. V shed 1 base and J shed 5 bases, with 9 bases lying between them. The germline V gene encodes CDR1 MNHNS and CDR2 SASEGT. Sequenced input: PBMCs. The receptor was derived from a man in his late teens or twenties in good health and CMV-seropositive. The V gene is TRBV6-1, the J gene TRBJ2-1; D gene ambiguous. CDR3 residues: CASSEGWANNEQFF. The CDR3, as DNA: TGTGCCAGCAGTGAAGGGTGGGCTAACAATGAGCAGTTCTTC.